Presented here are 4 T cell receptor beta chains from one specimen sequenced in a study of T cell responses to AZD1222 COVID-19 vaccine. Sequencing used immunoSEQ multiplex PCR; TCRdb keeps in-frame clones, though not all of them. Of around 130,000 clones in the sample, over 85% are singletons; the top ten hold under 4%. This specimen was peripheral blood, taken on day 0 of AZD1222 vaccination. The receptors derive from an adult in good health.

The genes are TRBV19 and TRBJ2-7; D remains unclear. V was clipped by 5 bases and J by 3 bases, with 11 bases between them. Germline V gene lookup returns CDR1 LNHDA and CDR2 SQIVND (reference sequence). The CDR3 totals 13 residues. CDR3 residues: CASSVDSFYEQYF. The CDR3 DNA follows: TGTGCCAGTAGTGTTGACTCGTTCTACGAGCAGTACTTC.

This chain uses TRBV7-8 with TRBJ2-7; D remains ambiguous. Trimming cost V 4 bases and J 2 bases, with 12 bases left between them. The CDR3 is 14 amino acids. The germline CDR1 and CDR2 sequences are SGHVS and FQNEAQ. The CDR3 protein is CASSSRAPTYEQYF. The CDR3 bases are TGTGCCAGCAGCTCCCGGGCCCCGACCTACGAGCAGTACTTC.

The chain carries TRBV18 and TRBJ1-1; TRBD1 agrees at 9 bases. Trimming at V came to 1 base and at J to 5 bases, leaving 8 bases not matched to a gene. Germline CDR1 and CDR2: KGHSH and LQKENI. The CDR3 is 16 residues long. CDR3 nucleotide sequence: TGTGCCAGCTCACCACGTCTGGGACAGGGCTTGACTGAAGCTTTCTTT. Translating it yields CASSPRLGQGLTEAFF.

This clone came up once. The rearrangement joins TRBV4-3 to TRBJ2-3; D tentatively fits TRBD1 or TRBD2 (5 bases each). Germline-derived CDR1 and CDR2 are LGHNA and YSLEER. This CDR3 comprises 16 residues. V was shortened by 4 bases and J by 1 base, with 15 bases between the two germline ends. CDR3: CASSPGTLQGTDTQYF. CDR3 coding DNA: TGCGCCAGCAGCCCGGGGACGCTCCAGGGCACAGATACGCAGTATTTT.